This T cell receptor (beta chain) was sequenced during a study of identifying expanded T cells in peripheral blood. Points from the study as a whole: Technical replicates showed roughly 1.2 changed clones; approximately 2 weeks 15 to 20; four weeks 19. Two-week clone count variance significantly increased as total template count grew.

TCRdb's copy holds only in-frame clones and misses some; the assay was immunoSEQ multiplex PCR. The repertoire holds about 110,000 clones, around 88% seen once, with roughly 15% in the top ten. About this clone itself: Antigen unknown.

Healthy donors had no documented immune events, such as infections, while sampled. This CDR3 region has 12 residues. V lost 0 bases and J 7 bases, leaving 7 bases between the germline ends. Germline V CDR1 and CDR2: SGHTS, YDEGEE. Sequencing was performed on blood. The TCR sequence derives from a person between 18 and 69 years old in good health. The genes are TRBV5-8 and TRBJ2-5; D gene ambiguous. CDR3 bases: TGTGCCAGCAGCTTGGGTTTGGGGACCCAGTACTTC. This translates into CASSLGLGTQYF.